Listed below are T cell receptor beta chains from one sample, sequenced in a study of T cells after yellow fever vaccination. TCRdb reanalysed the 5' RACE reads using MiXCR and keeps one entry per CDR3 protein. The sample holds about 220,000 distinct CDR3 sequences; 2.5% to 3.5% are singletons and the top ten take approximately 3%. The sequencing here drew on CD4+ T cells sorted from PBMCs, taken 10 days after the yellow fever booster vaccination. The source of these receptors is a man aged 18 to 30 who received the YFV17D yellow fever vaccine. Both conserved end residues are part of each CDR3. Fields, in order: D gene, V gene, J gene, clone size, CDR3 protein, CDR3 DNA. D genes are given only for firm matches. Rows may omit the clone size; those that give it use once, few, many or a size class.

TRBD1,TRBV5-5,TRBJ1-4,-,CASTWGQREKLFF,TGTGCCAGCACCTGGGGACAGCGCGAAAAACTGTTTTTT
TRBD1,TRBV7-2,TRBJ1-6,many,CASSVGGGLLHF,TGTGCCAGCAGCGTAGGGGGCGGCCTTCTCCACTTT
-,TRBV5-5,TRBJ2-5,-,CASSLEWGKETQYF,TGTGCCAGCAGCTTGGAGTGGGGGAAAGAGACCCAGTACTTC
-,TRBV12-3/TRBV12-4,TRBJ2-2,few,CASSFSGWELFF,TGTGCCAGCAGTTTTTCGGGTTGGGAGCTGTTTTTT
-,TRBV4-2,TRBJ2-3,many,CASSPDSLTDTQYF,TGTGCCAGCAGCCCTGACAGCCTCACAGATACGCAGTATTTT
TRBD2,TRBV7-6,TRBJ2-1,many,CASSSRVAGGPVSGEQFF,TGTGCCAGCAGCTCCCGAGTAGCGGGGGGGCCTGTTTCAGGGGAGCAGTTCTTC
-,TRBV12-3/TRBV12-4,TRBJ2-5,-,CASKKDSQETQYF,TGTGCCAGCAAAAAAGACAGCCAAGAGACCCAGTACTTC
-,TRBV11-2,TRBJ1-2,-,CASSVRYGYTF,TGTGCCAGCAGCGTAAGATATGGCTACACCTTC
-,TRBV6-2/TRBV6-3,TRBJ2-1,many,CASRQGSYNEQFF,TGTGCCAGCAGGCAGGGTAGCTACAATGAGCAGTTCTTC
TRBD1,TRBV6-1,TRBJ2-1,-,CASSVGQYEQFF,TGTGCCAGCAGCGTGGGACAGTATGAGCAGTTCTTC
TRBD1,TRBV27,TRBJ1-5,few,CASQTGTGGQPQHF,TGTGCCAGCCAAACCGGGACAGGGGGCCAGCCCCAGCATTTT
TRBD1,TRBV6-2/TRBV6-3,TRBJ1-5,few,CASNDRAGSNQPQHF,TGTGCCAGCAACGACAGGGCGGGTAGCAATCAGCCCCAGCATTTT
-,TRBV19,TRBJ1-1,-,CASSIPVIPEAFF,TGTGCCAGTAGTATCCCGGTTATACCTGAAGCTTTCTTT
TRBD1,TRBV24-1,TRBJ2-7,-,CATRDSSYEQYF,TGTGCCACCCGGGACAGCTCCTACGAGCAGTACTTC
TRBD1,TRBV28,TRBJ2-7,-,CASNLDRSSYEQYF,TGTGCCAGCAACCTGGACAGGAGCTCCTACGAGCAGTACTTC